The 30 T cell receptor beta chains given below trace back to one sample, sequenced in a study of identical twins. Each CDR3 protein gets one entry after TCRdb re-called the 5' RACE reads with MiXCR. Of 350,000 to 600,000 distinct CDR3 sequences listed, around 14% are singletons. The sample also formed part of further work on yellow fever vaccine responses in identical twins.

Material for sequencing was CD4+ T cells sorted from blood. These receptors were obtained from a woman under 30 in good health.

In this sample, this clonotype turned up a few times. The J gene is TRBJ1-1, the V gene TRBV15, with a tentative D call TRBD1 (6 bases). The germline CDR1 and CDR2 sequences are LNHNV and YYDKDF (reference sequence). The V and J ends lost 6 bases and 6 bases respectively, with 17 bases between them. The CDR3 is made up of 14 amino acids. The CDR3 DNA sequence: TGTGCCACCAGGGAACAGGGAACCGAGGCTGAAGCTTTCTTT. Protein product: CATREQGTEAEAFF.

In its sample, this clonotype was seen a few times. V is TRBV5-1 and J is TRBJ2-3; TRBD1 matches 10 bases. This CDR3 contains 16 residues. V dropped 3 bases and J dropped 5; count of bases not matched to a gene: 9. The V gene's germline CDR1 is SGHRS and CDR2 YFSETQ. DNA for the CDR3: TGCGCCAGCAGCTCCGGATTGGGACAGGGGAAAGATACGCAGTATTTT. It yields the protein CASSSGLGQGKDTQYF.

The CDR3 protein is CSVKGGPSMNTEAFF. The CDR3 DNA is TGCAGCGTCAAGGGGGGCCCCTCCATGAACACTGAAGCTTTCTTT. The V and J genes are TRBV29-1 and TRBJ1-1; D might be TRBD1 (6 bases). The CDR3 runs 15 residues. Germline lookup yields CDR1 SQVTM and CDR2 ANQGSEA. The V gene lost 6 bases and the J gene lost 0 bases, with 17 bases spanning the gap.

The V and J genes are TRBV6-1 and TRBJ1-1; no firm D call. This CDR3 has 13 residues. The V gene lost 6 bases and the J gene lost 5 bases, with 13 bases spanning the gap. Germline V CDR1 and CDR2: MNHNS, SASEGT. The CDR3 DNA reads TGTGCCAGCAGCCTCGCCATACGTACTGAAGCTTTCTTT. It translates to CASSLAIRTEAFF.

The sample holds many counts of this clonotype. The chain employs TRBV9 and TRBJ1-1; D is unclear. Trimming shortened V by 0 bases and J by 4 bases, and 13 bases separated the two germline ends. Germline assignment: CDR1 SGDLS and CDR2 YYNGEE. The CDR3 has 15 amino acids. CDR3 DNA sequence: TGTGCCAGCAGCGTAGATAACTATCGGGGCACTGAAGCTTTCTTT. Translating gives CASSVDNYRGTEAFF. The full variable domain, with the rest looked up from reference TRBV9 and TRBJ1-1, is DSGVTQTPKHLITATGQRVTLRCSPRSGDLSVYWYQQSLDQGLQFLIQYYNGEERAKGNILERFSAQQFPDLHSELNLSSLELGDSALYFCASSVDNYRGTEAFFGQGTRLTVV.

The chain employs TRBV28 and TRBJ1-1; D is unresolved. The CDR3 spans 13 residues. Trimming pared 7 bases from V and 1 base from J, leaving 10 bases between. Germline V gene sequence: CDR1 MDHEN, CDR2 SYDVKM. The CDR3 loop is CASTVSRNTEAFF. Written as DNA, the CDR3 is TGTGCCAGCACGGTGTCAAGGAACACTGAAGCTTTCTTT.

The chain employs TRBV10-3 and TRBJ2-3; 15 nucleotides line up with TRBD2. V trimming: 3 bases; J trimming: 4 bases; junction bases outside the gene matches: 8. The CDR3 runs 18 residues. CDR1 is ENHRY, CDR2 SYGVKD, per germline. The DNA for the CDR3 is TGTGCCATCAGTGATCCGGGACTAGCGGGAGGAGGTGCAGATACGCAGTATTTT. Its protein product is CAISDPGLAGGGADTQYF.

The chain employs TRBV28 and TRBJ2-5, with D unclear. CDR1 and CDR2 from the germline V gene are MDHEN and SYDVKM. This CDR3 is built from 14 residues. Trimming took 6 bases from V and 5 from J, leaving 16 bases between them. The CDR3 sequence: CASSPGAGLETQYF. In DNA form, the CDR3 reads TGTGCCAGCAGCCCCGGTGCAGGTCTCGAGACCCAGTACTTC.

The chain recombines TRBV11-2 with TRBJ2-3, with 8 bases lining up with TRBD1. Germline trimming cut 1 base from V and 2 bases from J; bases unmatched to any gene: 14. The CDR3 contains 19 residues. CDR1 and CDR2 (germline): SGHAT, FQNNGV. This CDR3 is CASSLVGTGPPEYTDTQYF. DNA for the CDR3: TGTGCCAGCAGCTTAGTTGGGACAGGTCCCCCGGAATACACAGATACGCAGTATTTT. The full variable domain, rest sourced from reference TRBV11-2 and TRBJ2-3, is EAGVAQSPRYKIIEKRQSVAFWCNPISGHATLYWYQQILGQGPKLLIQFQNNGVVDDSQLPKDRFSAERLKGVDSTLKIQPAKLEDSAVYLCASSLVGTGPPEYTDTQYFGPGTRLTVL.

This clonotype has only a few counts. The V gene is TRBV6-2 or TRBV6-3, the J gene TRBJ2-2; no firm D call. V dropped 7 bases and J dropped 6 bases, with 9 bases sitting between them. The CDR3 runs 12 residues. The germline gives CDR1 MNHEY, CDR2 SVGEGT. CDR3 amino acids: CASTKTPGELFF. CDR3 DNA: TGTGCCAGCACTAAGACACCCGGGGAGCTGTTTTTT.

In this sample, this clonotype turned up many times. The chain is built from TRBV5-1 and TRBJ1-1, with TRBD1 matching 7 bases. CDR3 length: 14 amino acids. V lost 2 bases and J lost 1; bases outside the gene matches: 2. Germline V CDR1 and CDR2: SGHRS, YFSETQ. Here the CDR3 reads CASSLGGGNTEAFF. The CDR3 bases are TGCGCCAGCAGCTTAGGGGGCGGGAACACTGAAGCTTTCTTT.

The CDR3 nucleotides read TGTGCCAGCAGTTACTCGATGAATGGAGAGACCCAGTACTTC. Protein product: CASSYSMNGETQYF. This sequence joins TRBV6-5 and TRBJ2-5; D remains unclear. Germline V CDR1 and CDR2: MNHEY, SVGAGI. Trimming stripped 0 bases from V and 4 bases from J, with 9 bases between. This CDR3 is built from 14 residues.

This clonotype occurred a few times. CDR3 sequence reads: CSAKPKETQYF. The CDR3 DNA reads TGCAGTGCTAAGCCGAAAGAGACCCAGTACTTC. The J gene is TRBJ2-5, the V gene TRBV20-1; D is unclear. Germline assignment: CDR1 DFQATT and CDR2 SNEGSKA (reference sequence). V dropped 4 bases and J dropped 3 bases, with 6 bases sitting between them. The CDR3 runs 11 residues.

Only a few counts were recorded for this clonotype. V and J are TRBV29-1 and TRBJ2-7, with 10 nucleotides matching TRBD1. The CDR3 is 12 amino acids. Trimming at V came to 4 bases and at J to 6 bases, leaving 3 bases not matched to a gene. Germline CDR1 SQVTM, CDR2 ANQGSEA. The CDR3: CSVATGGREQYF. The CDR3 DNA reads TGCAGCGTTGCGACAGGGGGCCGCGAGCAGTACTTC.

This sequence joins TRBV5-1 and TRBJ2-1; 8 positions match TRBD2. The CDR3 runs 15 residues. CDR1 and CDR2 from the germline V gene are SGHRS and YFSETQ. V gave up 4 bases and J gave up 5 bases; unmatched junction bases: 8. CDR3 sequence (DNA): TGCGCCAGCAGCCTGCAGCGGGAGATCAACAATGAGCAGTTCTTC. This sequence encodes CASSLQREINNEQFF.

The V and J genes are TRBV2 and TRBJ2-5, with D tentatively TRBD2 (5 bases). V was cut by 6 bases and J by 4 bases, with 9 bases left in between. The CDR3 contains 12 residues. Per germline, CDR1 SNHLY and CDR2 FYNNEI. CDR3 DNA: TGTGCCAGCAGCCCCCTAGCAGAGACCCAGTACTTC. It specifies CASSPLAETQYF.

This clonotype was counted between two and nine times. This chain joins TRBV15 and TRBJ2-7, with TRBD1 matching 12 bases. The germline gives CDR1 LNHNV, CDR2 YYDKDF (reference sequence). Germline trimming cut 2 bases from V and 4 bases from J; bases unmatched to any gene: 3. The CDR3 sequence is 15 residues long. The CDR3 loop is CATSRTGQGAYEQYF. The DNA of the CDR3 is TGTGCCACCAGCAGAACGGGACAGGGGGCTTACGAGCAGTACTTC.

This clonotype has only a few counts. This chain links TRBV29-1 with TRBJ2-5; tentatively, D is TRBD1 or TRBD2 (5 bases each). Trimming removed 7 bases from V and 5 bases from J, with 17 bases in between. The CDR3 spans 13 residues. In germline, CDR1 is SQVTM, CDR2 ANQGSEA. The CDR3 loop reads CSASWGSRETQYF. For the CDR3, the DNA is TGCAGCGCCTCGTGGGGGTCGCGGGAGACCCAGTACTTC.

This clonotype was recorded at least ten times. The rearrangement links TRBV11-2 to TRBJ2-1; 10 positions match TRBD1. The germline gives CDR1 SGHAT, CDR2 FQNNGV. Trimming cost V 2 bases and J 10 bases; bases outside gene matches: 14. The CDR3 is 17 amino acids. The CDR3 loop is CASSLRRGDRGEGEQFF. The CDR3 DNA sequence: TGTGCCAGCAGCTTAAGGAGAGGGGACAGGGGAGAAGGCGAGCAGTTCTTC. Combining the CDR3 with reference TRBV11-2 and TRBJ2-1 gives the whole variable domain EAGVAQSPRYKIIEKRQSVAFWCNPISGHATLYWYQQILGQGPKLLIQFQNNGVVDDSQLPKDRFSAERLKGVDSTLKIQPAKLEDSAVYLCASSLRRGDRGEGEQFFGPGTRLTVL.

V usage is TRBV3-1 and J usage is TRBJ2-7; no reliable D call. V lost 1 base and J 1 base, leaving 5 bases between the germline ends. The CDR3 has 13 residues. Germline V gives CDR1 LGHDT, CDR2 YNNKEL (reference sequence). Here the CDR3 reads CASSQVTSYEQYF. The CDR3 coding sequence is TGTGCCAGCAGCCAAGTAACGTCCTACGAGCAGTACTTC.

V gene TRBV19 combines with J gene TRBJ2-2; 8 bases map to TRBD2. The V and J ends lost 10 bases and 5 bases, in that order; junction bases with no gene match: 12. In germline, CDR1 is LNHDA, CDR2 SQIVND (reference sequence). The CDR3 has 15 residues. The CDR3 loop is CATISQASGTGELFF. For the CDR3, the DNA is TGTGCCACCATATCACAAGCTAGCGGGACCGGGGAGCTGTTTTTT. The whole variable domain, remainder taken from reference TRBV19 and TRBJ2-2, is DGGITQSPKYLFRKEGQNVTLSCEQNLNHDAMYWYRQDPGQGLRLIYYSQIVNDFQKGDIAEGYSVSREKKESFPLTVTSAQKNPTAFYLCATISQASGTGELFFGEGSRLTVL.

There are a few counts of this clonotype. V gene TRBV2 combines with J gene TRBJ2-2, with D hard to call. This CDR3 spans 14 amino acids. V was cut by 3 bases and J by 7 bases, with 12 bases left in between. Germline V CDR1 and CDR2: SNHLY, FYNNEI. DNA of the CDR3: TGTGCCAGCAGTGATACAGTCCTACGCGGGGAGCTGTTTTTT. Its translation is CASSDTVLRGELFF.

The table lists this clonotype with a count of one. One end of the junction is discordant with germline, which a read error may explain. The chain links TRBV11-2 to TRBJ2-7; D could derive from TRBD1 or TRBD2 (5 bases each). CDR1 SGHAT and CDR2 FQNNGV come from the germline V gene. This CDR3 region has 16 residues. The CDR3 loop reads CASSLLSFRESCEQYF. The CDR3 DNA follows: TGTGCCAGCAGCTTATTGAGCTTCAGGGAGTCCTGCGAGCAGTACTTC.

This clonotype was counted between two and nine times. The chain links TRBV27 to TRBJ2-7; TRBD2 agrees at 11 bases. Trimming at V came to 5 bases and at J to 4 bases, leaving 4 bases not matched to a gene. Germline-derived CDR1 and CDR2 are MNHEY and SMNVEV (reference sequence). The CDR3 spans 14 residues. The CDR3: CASSRSSGRYEQYF. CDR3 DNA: TGTGCCAGCAGTAGGTCTAGCGGGAGGTACGAGCAGTACTTC.

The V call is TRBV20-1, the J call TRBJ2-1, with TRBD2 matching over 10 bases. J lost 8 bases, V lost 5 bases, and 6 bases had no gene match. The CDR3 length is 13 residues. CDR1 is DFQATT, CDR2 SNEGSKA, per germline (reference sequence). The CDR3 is CSARLAGWDEQFF. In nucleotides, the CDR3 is TGCAGTGCTCGACTAGCGGGTTGGGATGAGCAGTTCTTC.

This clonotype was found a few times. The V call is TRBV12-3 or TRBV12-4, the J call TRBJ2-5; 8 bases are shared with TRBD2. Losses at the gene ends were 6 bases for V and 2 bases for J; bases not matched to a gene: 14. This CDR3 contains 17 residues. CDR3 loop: CASSGGGRMRGQETQYF. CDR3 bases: TGTGCCAGCAGCGGGGGGGGCCGGATGCGTGGACAAGAGACCCAGTACTTC.

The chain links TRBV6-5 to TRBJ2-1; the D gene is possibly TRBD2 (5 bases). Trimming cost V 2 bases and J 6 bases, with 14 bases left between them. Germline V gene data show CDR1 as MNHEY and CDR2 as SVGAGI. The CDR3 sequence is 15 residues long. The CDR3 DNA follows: TGTGCCAGCAGTTACCTGGTGGTTGCGGGCAATGAGCAGTTCTTC. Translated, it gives CASSYLVVAGNEQFF.

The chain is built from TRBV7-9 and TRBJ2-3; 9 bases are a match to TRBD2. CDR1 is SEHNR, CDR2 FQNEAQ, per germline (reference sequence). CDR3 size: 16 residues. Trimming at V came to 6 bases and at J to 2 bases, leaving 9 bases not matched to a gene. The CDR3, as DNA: TGTGCCAGCAGTTTACAGCGGGGGGCCTTCACAGATACGCAGTATTTT. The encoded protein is CASSLQRGAFTDTQYF. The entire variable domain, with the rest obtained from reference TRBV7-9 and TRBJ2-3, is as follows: DTGVSQNPRHKITKRGQNVTFRCDPISEHNRLYWYRQTLGQGPEFLTYFQNEAQLEKSRLLSDRFSAERPKGSFSTLEIQRTEQGDSAMYLCASSLQRGAFTDTQYFGPGTRLTVL.

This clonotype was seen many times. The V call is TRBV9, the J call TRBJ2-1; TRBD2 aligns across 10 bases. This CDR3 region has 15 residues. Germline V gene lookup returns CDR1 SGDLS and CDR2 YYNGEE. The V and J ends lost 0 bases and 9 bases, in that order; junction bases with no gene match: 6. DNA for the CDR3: TGTGCCAGCAGCGTAGATAGCGGGGGGATGGCTGAGCAGTTCTTC. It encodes CASSVDSGGMAEQFF.

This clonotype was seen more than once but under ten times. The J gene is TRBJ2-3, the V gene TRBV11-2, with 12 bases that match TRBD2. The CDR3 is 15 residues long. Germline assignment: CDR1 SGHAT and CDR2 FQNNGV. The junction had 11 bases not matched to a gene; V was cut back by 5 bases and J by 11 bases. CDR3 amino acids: CASSQRTSGDRKQYF. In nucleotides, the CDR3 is TGTGCCAGCAGCCAACGGACTAGCGGGGACCGAAAGCAGTATTTT.